The rows below give T cell receptor beta chains drawn from one sample of a study of Ad26.COV2.S vaccination and SARS-CoV-2 variants. Only in-frame clones appear in the TCRdb table, and some are missing; sequencing was by immunoSEQ multiplex PCR. The profile shows about 420,000 clones, more than 75% of them singletons. Material: peripheral blood, obtained in a trial of Ad26.COV2.S vaccine versus placebo. The receptors shown here come from a person between 18 and 65 years old who received the Ad26.COV2.S COVID-19 vaccine or a placebo. The CDR3 runs from the conserved cysteine through the conserved F or W. D genes are given only for firm matches. For some rows the clone size is stated as once, few or many, or as a class when expanded; others skip it.

CDR3 protein,CDR3 DNA,J gene,V gene,D gene,clone size
CASSWGQGNYGYTF,TGCGCCAGCAGCTGGGGACAGGGGAACTATGGCTACACCTTC,TRBJ1-2,TRBV5-1,TRBD1,.
CASSLRRGYQETQYF,TGTGCCAGCAGTCTCAGGAGGGGATACCAAGAGACCCAGTACTTC,TRBJ2-5,TRBV6-2/TRBV6-3,.,.
CASSPRRGHWGAGTDTQYF,TGTGCCAGCAGCCCCCGCAGGGGCCACTGGGGGGCGGGCACAGATACGCAGTATTTT,TRBJ2-3,TRBV7-6,.,.
CASSYSSSGNTIYF,TGTGCCAGCAGTTATTCCAGCTCTGGAAACACCATATATTTT,TRBJ1-3,TRBV6-5,.,.
CASSIHRDSQPQHF,TGCGCCAGCAGCATCCACAGGGACAGTCAGCCCCAGCATTTT,TRBJ1-5,TRBV10-2,TRBD1,once
CASSQPQGASTDTQYF,TGTGCCAGCAGCCAACCCCAGGGGGCTAGCACAGATACGCAGTATTTT,TRBJ2-3,TRBV3-1/TRBV3-2,TRBD1,.
CASNGRAGHYNEQFF,TGTGCCAGCAATGGCAGGGCGGGGCACTACAATGAGCAGTTCTTC,TRBJ2-1,TRBV2,.,.
CASSPGEGYEKLFF,TGTGCCAGCAGCCCGGGAGAGGGGTATGAAAAACTGTTTTTT,TRBJ1-4,TRBV6-6,.,.
CASSHTGREDYGYTF,TGCGCCAGCAGCCATACAGGCAGGGAAGACTATGGCTACACCTTC,TRBJ1-2,TRBV4-3,.,.
CASSEGGSGRAFF,TGCGCCAGCAGTGAAGGCGGCAGCGGGCGAGCTTTCTTT,TRBJ1-1,TRBV10-1,.,.
CASSKASATGEKLFF,TGTGCCAGTAGTAAGGCATCAGCGACCGGTGAAAAACTGTTTTTT,TRBJ1-4,TRBV19,.,.
CSVEGERGPFYEQYF,TGCAGCGTTGAAGGTGAGCGGGGGCCATTCTACGAGCAGTACTTC,TRBJ2-7,TRBV29-1,TRBD2,.
CATPRDRGYF,TGCGCCACCCCGAGGGACAGGGGTTATTTC,TRBJ2-4,TRBV10-1,TRBD1,.
CASSLAVFPDEQYF,TGTGCCAGCAGCTTAGCGGTTTTCCCCGACGAGCAGTACTTC,TRBJ2-7,TRBV11-1,.,.
CASSPLGLSEQYF,TGCGCCAGCAGCCCCCTGGGCCTCTCCGAGCAGTACTTC,TRBJ2-7,TRBV5-1,.,.
CASSSGTGDPRGAGELFF,TGTGCCAGCAGCTCCGGGACAGGTGATCCCAGAGGGGCCGGGGAGCTGTTTTTT,TRBJ2-2,TRBV7-3,TRBD1,once
CASSPDRGYGYTF,TGTGCCAGCAGCCCAGACCGGGGCTATGGCTACACCTTC,TRBJ1-2,TRBV7-3,.,.
CASSISITGVYEQYF,TGCGCCAGCAGCATATCAATAACAGGTGTCTACGAGCAGTACTTC,TRBJ2-7,TRBV4-1,.,once
CASSTRSNTEAFF,TGTGCCAGCAGCACCAGGTCGAACACTGAAGCTTTCTTT,TRBJ1-1,TRBV9,.,.
CASTRTTPGGSKYEQYF,TGTGCCAGCACCAGGACCACCCCAGGGGGCAGTAAGTACGAGCAGTACTTC,TRBJ2-7,TRBV2,TRBD1,once
CATSGTPRETQYF,TGTGCCACCAGTGGGACCCCCAGGGAGACCCAGTACTTC,TRBJ2-5,TRBV24-1,.,.
CASSPSGVLVGELFF,TGTGCCAGCAGTCCCAGCGGGGTACTGGTCGGGGAGCTGTTTTTT,TRBJ2-2,TRBV27,TRBD2,.
CASSPQGGQETQYF,TGTGCCAGCTCACCACAAGGGGGCCAAGAGACCCAGTACTTC,TRBJ2-5,TRBV18,.,.
CASSPITGTGVKRRELFF,TGTGCCAGCTCACCAATAACCGGGACAGGGGTCAAACGACGGGAGCTGTTTTTT,TRBJ2-2,TRBV18,TRBD1,.
CSVEGDFSQDEQYF,TGCAGCGTTGAAGGGGACTTTTCCCAGGACGAGCAGTACTTC,TRBJ2-7,TRBV29-1,.,.
CASSYPTALYEQYF,TGTGCCAGCAGTTACCCGACAGCGCTTTACGAGCAGTACTTC,TRBJ2-7,TRBV6-2/TRBV6-3,.,.
CASSSRDRHQPQHF,TGCGCCAGCAGCTCCCGGGACAGACATCAGCCCCAGCATTTT,TRBJ1-5,TRBV5-1,TRBD1,.
CASSQEDAFGTGPYEQYF,TGCGCCAGCAGCCAAGAAGACGCTTTCGGGACAGGCCCCTACGAGCAGTACTTC,TRBJ2-7,TRBV4-1,TRBD1,.
CASSLGYNSYEQYF,TGTGCCAGCAGCTTGGGATACAATTCCTACGAGCAGTACTTC,TRBJ2-7,TRBV5-4,.,.
CASSLVGKTYEQYF,TGTGCCAGCAGCTTAGTAGGCAAAACCTACGAGCAGTACTTC,TRBJ2-7,TRBV7-9,.,few
CASTRNSGYNSPLHF,TGTGCCAGTACTCGTAATTCCGGGTACAATTCACCCCTCCACTTT,TRBJ1-6,TRBV9,.,.
CASSYYIKRDRVATDTQYF,TGTGCCAGCAGTTATTATATTAAGCGGGACAGGGTTGCCACAGATACGCAGTATTTT,TRBJ2-3,TRBV6-9,TRBD1,.
CASSIGLPYEQYF,TGTGCCAGTAGTATAGGTCTTCCCTACGAGCAGTACTTC,TRBJ2-7,TRBV19,.,once
CASSQLGQSEQYF,TGCGCCAGCAGCCAACTGGGGCAGAGCGAGCAGTACTTC,TRBJ2-7,TRBV4-1,.,once
CASSGRVTQYF,TGTGCCAGCAGCGGACGAGTTACGCAGTATTTT,TRBJ2-3,TRBV14,.,few
CASSGNSYNEQFF,TGTGCCTCCTCTGGGAACTCCTACAATGAGCAGTTCTTC,TRBJ2-1,TRBV11-3,.,.
CASSLVWGDNPQFF,TGTGCCAGCAGTTTAGTATGGGGGGACAACCCGCAGTTCTTC,TRBJ2-1,TRBV6-2/TRBV6-3,.,.
CASSQVDREPQHF,TGCGCCAGCAGCCAGGTGGATAGGGAGCCCCAGCATTTT,TRBJ1-5,TRBV4-1,.,.
CAGRQDSSDNSPLHF,TGTGCCGGAAGACAGGATTCATCCGATAATTCACCCCTCCACTTT,TRBJ1-6,TRBV11-3,.,once
CASSSHTGRGYTF,TGTGCCAGCAGCTCCCATACAGGGCGAGGCTACACCTTC,TRBJ1-2,TRBV11-2,.,.
CASSPRDRLNTEAFF,TGTGCCAGCAGCCCGCGGGACAGATTGAACACTGAAGCTTTCTTT,TRBJ1-1,TRBV13,TRBD1,few
CASSSRDRSYNEQFF,TGTGCCAGCAGCTCCCGGGACAGAAGCTACAATGAGCAGTTCTTC,TRBJ2-1,TRBV7-2,TRBD1,.
CASSLGGGPYNSPLHF,TGTGCCAGCAGTTTAGGGGGGGGCCCCTATAATTCACCCCTCCACTTT,TRBJ1-6,TRBV27,.,few
CASSVGVGIMTGELFF,TGTGCCAGCAGCGTAGGAGTAGGGATCATGACCGGGGAGCTGTTTTTT,TRBJ2-2,TRBV9,.,.
CASSFSANSGTQYF,TGTGCCAGCAGTTTTTCGGCAAACTCGGGCACGCAGTATTTT,TRBJ2-3,TRBV7-3,.,.
CASSPMSLAAGADTQYF,TGTGCCAGCAGCCCTATGAGCCTAGCGGCGGGCGCAGATACGCAGTATTTT,TRBJ2-3,TRBV7-2,TRBD2,.
CATSSPRRAGPAKETQYF,TGTGCCACCAGCAGTCCCCGTCGGGCGGGGCCTGCAAAAGAGACCCAGTACTTC,TRBJ2-5,TRBV15,.,.
CASSRGLAAGELFF,TGTGCCAGCAGCAGGGGACTAGCGGCGGGGGAGCTGTTTTTT,TRBJ2-2,TRBV3-1/TRBV3-2,TRBD2,.
CASSQASTNEKLFF,TGCGCCAGCAGCCAAGCCAGCACTAATGAAAAACTGTTTTTT,TRBJ1-4,TRBV4-1,.,.
CATSREVGGSYGYTF,TGTGCCACCAGCAGAGAGGTTGGAGGGTCTTATGGCTACACCTTC,TRBJ1-2,TRBV15,.,.
CASRVRQETYEQYF,TGTGCCAGCAGAGTGAGACAGGAGACTTACGAGCAGTACTTC,TRBJ2-7,TRBV6-5,.,.
CASTPDRVQETQYF,TGTGCCAGCACCCCCGACAGGGTTCAAGAGACCCAGTACTTC,TRBJ2-5,TRBV2,TRBD1,.
CASSQDPDTQYF,TGTGCCAGCAGCCAAGACCCAGATACGCAGTATTTT,TRBJ2-3,TRBV3-1/TRBV3-2,.,.
CSVLSSLAGEKLFF,TGCAGCGTCCTTTCTTCCCTAGCGGGTGAAAAACTGTTTTTT,TRBJ1-4,TRBV29-1,.,.
CSVHGTVQDQYF,TGCAGCGTTCATGGGACAGTCCAAGACCAGTACTTC,TRBJ2-5,TRBV29-1,TRBD1,.
CASSIRGANTGELFF,TGCGCCAGCAGCATACGGGGGGCGAACACCGGGGAGCTGTTTTTT,TRBJ2-2,TRBV5-1,TRBD2,.
CAWSSGADGNTIYF,TGTGCCTGGAGTTCAGGGGCGGATGGAAACACCATATATTTT,TRBJ1-3,TRBV30,.,.
CASSPLQGIYGYTF,TGTGCCAGCAGTCCCCTACAGGGGATCTATGGCTACACCTTC,TRBJ1-2,TRBV27,TRBD1,.
CASSLGRLVTDTQYF,TGCGCCAGCAGCTTGGGCAGACTAGTCACAGATACGCAGTATTTT,TRBJ2-3,TRBV5-1,.,.
CASSSGGNQPQHF,TGTGCCAGCAGCTCAGGGGGCAATCAGCCCCAGCATTTT,TRBJ1-5,TRBV5-6,.,.